The clone carrying this T cell receptor (beta chain) showed up just once. This entry belongs to a study of graft-versus-host responses after intestinal transplantation. The overall study: Among the recipients, transplants were multivisceral, liver-intestinal, or isolated intestinal. All recipients were given anti-thymocyte globulin induction, and tacrolimus and steroids were then administered for roughly 3 years.

The V gene's germline CDR1 is MDHEN and CDR2 SYDVKM. There are 14 residues in the CDR3. Assay: immunoSEQ multiplex PCR; the TCRdb copy retains only in-frame clones and omits some. The sample has about 69,000 clones; roughly 92% are singletons. Once transplant had occurred, bone marrow came from the posterior iliac crest or another site. This TCR was recovered from a human patient who received an intestinal transplant, so some T cells may come from the graft donor. The sample was bone marrow, taken roughly 110 weeks after intestinal transplantation. The chain carries TRBV28 and TRBJ2-5; D uncertain. The J call is uncertain, as TRBJ2-7 better fits the DNA end. CDR3 in amino acids: CASSSPIGSYEQYF. The CDR3 DNA reads TGTGCCAGCAGTTCCCCTATAGGCTCCTACGAGCAGTACTTC.